This T cell receptor (beta chain) comes out of a study of blood T cell repertoires in COVID-19. Seattle patients were enrolled while actively infected and followed longitudinally. The table lists this clone with a few counts. Sequencing was performed with immunoSEQ multiplex PCR; in TCRdb, only in-frame clones are kept and a portion is missing. The repertoire consists of 100,000 to 150,000 clones, with about 70% occurring once and the leading ten covering 6%. The V end lost 0 bases, the J end lost 2 bases, and 8 bases lay between the germline ends. The V gene's germline CDR1 is PRHDT and CDR2 FYEKMQ (reference sequence). CDR3 length: 14 amino acids.

The rearrangement joins TRBV13 to TRBJ2-7; TRBD2 might be the D (5 bases). The sequence came from an elderly man with COVID-19, enrolled during active disease. The material sequenced was peripheral blood. The CDR3 nucleotides are TGTGCCAGCAGCTTAGGAGGGAGCACCTACGAGCAGTACTTC. This sequence encodes CASSLGGSTYEQYF.